This T cell receptor (beta chain) emerged from a study of regulatory dendritic cells for organ transplantation. Allogeneic regulatory or mature dendritic cells were co-cultured for less than six days with CFSE-labeled sorted T cells at 1:10. From germline, CDR1 is SGHRS and CDR2 YFSETQ. This CDR3 comprises 15 residues. V was pared by 0 bases and J by 2 bases, with 12 bases between. Some clones are missing from TCRdb's copy, which holds only in-frame ones; the method was immunoSEQ multiplex PCR. The sample has about 20,000 clones, roughly 85% seen once; the top ten hold about 0.68%. Comments on this clone: Its antigen is unidentified.

The TCR originated in a human donor in good health. V usage is TRBV5-1 and J usage is TRBJ2-7; D uncertain. Sequencing used naive CD4+ T cells from blood cultured with regulatory dendritic cells. As to subset: CD45RA+ naive T cells. CDR3 sequence (DNA): TGCGCCAGCAGCTTGGTCCCGGGCCTCCCCTACGAGCAGTACTTC. Residues: CASSLVPGLPYEQYF.